These 8 T cell receptor beta chains share one sample of origin, sequenced in a study of blood T cell repertoires in COVID-19. Clones were read by immunoSEQ multiplex PCR, and TCRdb kept only the in-frame ones, dropping some. The sample carries 200,000 or so clones, 80% to 90% recorded once. The sample comprised peripheral blood. The receptor set was obtained from a human donor with active or convalescent COVID-19. The donor label of this sample is uncertain.

The J gene is TRBJ2-7, the V gene TRBV5-1, with 10 bases identical to TRBD2. V lost 2 bases, J lost 2 bases, and 1 base stayed unmatched. The germline V gene encodes CDR1 SGHRS and CDR2 YFSETQ. The CDR3 contains 14 residues. The CDR3 protein is CASSFTSGTYEQYF. CDR3 DNA sequence: TGCGCCAGCAGCTTCACTAGCGGGACCTACGAGCAGTACTTC.

This clone was found once. V gene TRBV10-3 combines with J gene TRBJ1-5, with D maybe TRBD1 (5 bases). Per germline, CDR1 ENHRY and CDR2 SYGVKD. The CDR3 has 14 residues. V was cut by 2 bases and J by 7 bases, with 12 bases left in between. CDR3 amino acids: CAISEGGDGQPQHF. CDR3 nucleotides: TGTGCCATCAGTGAGGGGGGGGACGGGCAGCCCCAGCATTTT.

This chain links TRBV5-4 with TRBJ1-2; D is undetermined. Trimming shortened V by 0 bases and J by 7 bases, and 7 bases separated the two germline ends. Germline V gene data show CDR1 as SGHNT and CDR2 as YYREEE (reference sequence). The length of the CDR3 is 12 residues. CDR3 in DNA: TGTGCCAGCAGCTTGGATAGAGGTGGCTACACCTTC. Amino acids: CASSLDRGGYTF.

For the CDR3, the DNA is TGTGCCAGCTCACCACGACCAGGGGGCGGGGAGACCCAGTACTTC. Protein: CASSPRPGGGETQYF. The chain joins TRBV18 to TRBJ2-5; 8 nucleotides line up with TRBD1. Trimming removed 1 base from V and 5 bases from J; junction bases left unmatched: 6. This CDR3 contains 15 residues. CDR1 and CDR2 from the germline V gene are KGHSH and LQKENI.

The chain is built from TRBV3-1 (or the pseudogene TRBV3-2) and TRBJ1-1, with 7 nucleotides matching TRBD1. With 4 bases clipped from V and 4 bases from J, the junction kept 9 bases outside the gene matches. This CDR3 has 15 amino acids. Germline-derived CDR1 and CDR2 are LGHDT and YNNKEL (reference sequence). CDR3 in amino acids: CASSPYQGGSTEAFF. The DNA of the CDR3 is TGTGCCAGCAGCCCCTACCAGGGGGGTAGCACTGAAGCTTTCTTT.

The chain uses TRBV6-5 and TRBJ1-5; maybe TRBD1 (6 bases). Germline CDR1 and CDR2: MNHEY and SVGAGI. This CDR3 has 15 amino acids. V was trimmed by 6 bases and J by 2 bases, leaving 14 bases between them. The CDR3 reads CASSFTGLGNQPQHF. CDR3 in DNA: TGTGCCAGCAGCTTTACAGGGCTCGGCAATCAGCCCCAGCATTTT.

CDR3 coding DNA: TGTGCCAGCAGCCCGTTCGGGGGAGGGCTCGGTGGCTACACCTTC. Its translation: CASSPFGGGLGGYTF. This chain links TRBV11-2 with TRBJ1-2; possibly TRBD1 for D (5 bases). The CDR3 loop spans 15 amino acids. Germline V CDR1 and CDR2: SGHAT, FQNNGV. V lost 5 bases, J lost 7 bases, and 20 bases lay in between.

The V call is TRBV28, the J call TRBJ1-2; weak D call: TRBD1 (6 bases). The germline CDR1 and CDR2 sequences are MDHEN and SYDVKM. The V gene lost 3 bases and the J gene lost 4 bases, with 15 bases spanning the gap. The CDR3 runs to 15 residues. Here the CDR3 reads CASSFAGGRGYGYTF. DNA of the CDR3: TGTGCCAGCAGTTTTGCCGGGGGGCGCGGCTATGGCTACACCTTC.